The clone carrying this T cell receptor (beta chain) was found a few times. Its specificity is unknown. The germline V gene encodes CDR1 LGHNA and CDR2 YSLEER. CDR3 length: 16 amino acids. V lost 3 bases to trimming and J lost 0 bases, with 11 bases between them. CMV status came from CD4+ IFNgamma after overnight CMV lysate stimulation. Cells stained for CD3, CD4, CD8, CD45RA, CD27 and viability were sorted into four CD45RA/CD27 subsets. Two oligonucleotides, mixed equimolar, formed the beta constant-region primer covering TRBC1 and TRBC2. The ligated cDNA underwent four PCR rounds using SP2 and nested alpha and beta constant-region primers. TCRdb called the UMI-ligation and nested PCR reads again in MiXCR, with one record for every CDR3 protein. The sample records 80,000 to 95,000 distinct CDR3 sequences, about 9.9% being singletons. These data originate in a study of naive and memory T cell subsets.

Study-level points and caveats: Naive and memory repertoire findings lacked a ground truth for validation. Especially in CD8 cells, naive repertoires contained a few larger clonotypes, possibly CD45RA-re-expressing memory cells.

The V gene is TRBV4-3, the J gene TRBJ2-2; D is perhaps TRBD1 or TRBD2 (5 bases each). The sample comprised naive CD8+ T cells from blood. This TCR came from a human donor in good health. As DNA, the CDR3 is TGCGCCAGCAGCCACCCGGGGCCTACGAACACCGGGGAGCTGTTTTTT. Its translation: CASSHPGPTNTGELFF.